This is a list of T cell receptor beta chains from one sample in a study of CD8 T cells in Susac syndrome. TCRdb analysed the immunoSEQ multiplex PCR reads with MiXCR anew, one entry per CDR3 protein. Seen here are about 180,000 distinct CDR3 sequences, approximately 96% observed once, and the top ten hold approximately 0.1%. The sequenced material came from CD4+ T cells from PBMCs. The receptor set was obtained from a human donor with multiple sclerosis. Each CDR3 is given with its conserved first and last residue. A D gene is named only where the DNA matches it firmly. The size entry is marked missing in some rows and otherwise reads once, few, many or a size class.

d_gene: TRBD1; j_gene: TRBJ1-1; v_gene: TRBV19; abundance: .; CDR3aa: CASSIDPARGNVAFF; CDR3nt: TGTGCCAGTAGTATAGATCCCGCCAGGGGGAACGTTGCTTTCTTT
d_gene: TRBD1; j_gene: TRBJ2-7; v_gene: TRBV30; abundance: .; CDR3aa: CAWSDRGPEQYF; CDR3nt: TGTGCCTGGAGTGACAGGGGGCCCGAGCAGTACTTC
d_gene: .; j_gene: TRBJ1-1; v_gene: TRBV29-1; abundance: .; CDR3aa: CSSGSREGAEAFF; CDR3nt: TGCAGCTCAGGTTCCAGGGAAGGCGCTGAAGCTTTCTTT
d_gene: .; j_gene: TRBJ2-3; v_gene: TRBV6-5; abundance: few; CDR3aa: CASSPRGGGTDTQYF; CDR3nt: TGTGCCAGCAGTCCCCGAGGCGGGGGCACAGATACGCAGTATTTT
d_gene: TRBD2; j_gene: TRBJ2-5; v_gene: TRBV29-1; abundance: .; CDR3aa: CSVERTSGEETQYF; CDR3nt: TGCAGCGTTGAACGGACTAGCGGAGAAGAGACCCAGTACTTC
d_gene: .; j_gene: TRBJ1-1; v_gene: TRBV23-1; abundance: .; CDR3aa: CASSQRPDPRTNTEAFF; CDR3nt: TGCGCCAGCAGTCAAAGACCGGACCCGAGGACGAACACTGAAGCTTTCTTT
d_gene: .; j_gene: TRBJ2-1; v_gene: TRBV7-6; abundance: .; CDR3aa: CASSLVGPGQYNEQFF; CDR3nt: TGTGCCAGCAGCTTAGTTGGTCCGGGGCAATACAATGAGCAGTTCTTC
d_gene: .; j_gene: TRBJ2-7; v_gene: TRBV24-1; abundance: .; CDR3aa: CATSDWTYLGEQYF; CDR3nt: TGTGCCACCAGTGATTGGACCTATTTGGGGGAGCAGTACTTC
d_gene: .; j_gene: TRBJ2-1; v_gene: TRBV20-1; abundance: .; CDR3aa: CSASNSVGEQFF; CDR3nt: TGCAGTGCTTCGAATAGCGTGGGTGAGCAGTTCTTC
d_gene: .; j_gene: TRBJ2-1; v_gene: TRBV29-1; abundance: .; CDR3aa: CSVEDPPVYEQFF; CDR3nt: TGCAGCGTTGAAGATCCGCCAGTCTATGAGCAGTTCTTC
d_gene: .; j_gene: TRBJ2-3; v_gene: TRBV19; abundance: once; CDR3aa: CASSAPTDTQYF; CDR3nt: TGTGCCAGTAGTGCCCCCACAGATACGCAGTATTTT
d_gene: .; j_gene: TRBJ1-1; v_gene: TRBV18; abundance: .; CDR3aa: CASSPLKNRAQNTEAFF; CDR3nt: TGTGCCAGCTCACCGCTAAAAAACAGGGCCCAGAACACTGAAGCTTTCTTT
d_gene: .; j_gene: TRBJ2-5; v_gene: TRBV18; abundance: .; CDR3aa: CASSPTLQETQYF; CDR3nt: TGTGCCAGCTCACCTACCCTCCAAGAGACCCAGTACTTC
d_gene: .; j_gene: TRBJ2-5; v_gene: TRBV20-1; abundance: .; CDR3aa: CSAETSSRETQYF; CDR3nt: TGCAGTGCGGAAACTAGTTCCCGCGAGACCCAGTACTTC
d_gene: .; j_gene: TRBJ1-5; v_gene: TRBV4-3; abundance: .; CDR3aa: CASSREVTDPQHF; CDR3nt: TGCGCCAGCAGCCGGGAGGTCACGGACCCCCAGCATTTT
d_gene: .; j_gene: TRBJ1-5; v_gene: TRBV10-3; abundance: .; CDR3aa: CAISESPSQPQHF; CDR3nt: TGTGCCATCAGTGAGTCGCCGTCCCAGCCCCAGCATTTT
d_gene: .; j_gene: TRBJ2-2; v_gene: TRBV12-3/TRBV12-4; abundance: .; CDR3aa: CASRSTVTGELFF; CDR3nt: TGTGCCAGCAGATCGACGGTAACCGGGGAGCTGTTTTTT
d_gene: .; j_gene: TRBJ2-5; v_gene: TRBV2; abundance: .; CDR3aa: CASSEGGTALETQYF; CDR3nt: TGTGCCAGCAGTGAAGGGGGGACCGCTCTAGAGACCCAGTACTTC
d_gene: TRBD1; j_gene: TRBJ2-7; v_gene: TRBV9; abundance: .; CDR3aa: CASSGGQGSYEQYF; CDR3nt: TGTGCCAGCAGCGGCGGACAGGGTTCCTACGAGCAGTACTTC
d_gene: .; j_gene: TRBJ1-1; v_gene: TRBV20-1; abundance: .; CDR3aa: CSASLVREAFF; CDR3nt: TGCAGTGCTAGTCTGGTTCGAGAAGCTTTCTTT
d_gene: TRBD1; j_gene: TRBJ1-6; v_gene: TRBV2; abundance: once; CDR3aa: CASQQGLGSPLHF; CDR3nt: TGTGCCAGCCAACAGGGGCTGGGGTCACCCCTCCACTTT
d_gene: .; j_gene: TRBJ2-5; v_gene: TRBV4-1; abundance: .; CDR3aa: CASSQEGDAWAGAQETQYF; CDR3nt: TGCGCCAGCAGCCAAGAAGGGGACGCATGGGCGGGGGCCCAAGAGACCCAGTACTTC
d_gene: TRBD2; j_gene: TRBJ2-3; v_gene: TRBV10-3; abundance: .; CDR3aa: CAIRGGDTQYF; CDR3nt: TGTGCCATCCGGGGGGGAGATACGCAGTATTTT
d_gene: .; j_gene: TRBJ1-5; v_gene: TRBV30; abundance: .; CDR3aa: CAWSEGVSGQPQHF; CDR3nt: TGTGCCTGGAGTGAGGGAGTCTCGGGTCAGCCCCAGCATTTT
d_gene: TRBD1; j_gene: TRBJ1-1; v_gene: TRBV12-3/TRBV12-4; abundance: .; CDR3aa: CASRGQGEVEVEAFF; CDR3nt: TGTGCCAGCAGGGGACAGGGGGAAGTGGAGGTTGAAGCTTTCTTT
d_gene: TRBD2; j_gene: TRBJ2-5; v_gene: TRBV12-3/TRBV12-4; abundance: .; CDR3aa: CASSSGNRNTLGETQYF; CDR3nt: TGTGCCAGCAGTAGCGGGAACCGGAACACCTTGGGCGAGACCCAGTACTTC
d_gene: .; j_gene: TRBJ2-5; v_gene: TRBV18; abundance: .; CDR3aa: CASSPFPAQETQYF; CDR3nt: TGTGCCAGCTCACCGTTTCCGGCCCAAGAGACCCAGTACTTC
d_gene: .; j_gene: TRBJ1-1; v_gene: TRBV6-2/TRBV6-3; abundance: .; CDR3aa: CASSKENTEAFF; CDR3nt: TGTGCCAGCAGTAAAGAGAACACTGAAGCTTTCTTT
d_gene: .; j_gene: TRBJ2-3; v_gene: TRBV29-1; abundance: .; CDR3aa: CSVPTGSELRRYF; CDR3nt: TGCAGCGTTCCCACAGGGAGTGAATTAAGGAGGTATTTT
d_gene: .; j_gene: TRBJ2-3; v_gene: TRBV9; abundance: few; CDR3aa: CASSVEGDTQYF; CDR3nt: TGTGCCAGCAGCGTAGAGGGGGATACGCAGTATTTT
d_gene: .; j_gene: TRBJ2-5; v_gene: TRBV4-1; abundance: .; CDR3aa: CASSRDIEETQYF; CDR3nt: TGCGCCAGCAGCCGGGACATCGAGGAGACCCAGTACTTC
d_gene: TRBD1; j_gene: TRBJ2-3; v_gene: TRBV30; abundance: .; CDR3aa: CAWSVAGGPTDTQYF; CDR3nt: TGTGCCTGGAGTGTAGCAGGGGGCCCGACAGATACGCAGTATTTT
d_gene: .; j_gene: TRBJ2-3; v_gene: TRBV11-3; abundance: .; CDR3aa: CASKRGPDYPRGDTQYF; CDR3nt: TGTGCCAGCAAACGCGGTCCGGACTACCCAAGGGGAGATACGCAGTATTTT
d_gene: TRBD1; j_gene: TRBJ1-1; v_gene: TRBV30; abundance: .; CDR3aa: CAWEGTGRAEAFF; CDR3nt: TGTGCCTGGGAGGGGACAGGACGGGCTGAAGCTTTCTTT
d_gene: .; j_gene: TRBJ1-1; v_gene: TRBV7-3; abundance: .; CDR3aa: CASSLEGLNTEAFF; CDR3nt: TGTGCCAGCAGCTTAGAAGGTCTGAACACTGAAGCTTTCTTT
d_gene: .; j_gene: TRBJ2-7; v_gene: TRBV9; abundance: .; CDR3aa: CASSSPGLAEQYF; CDR3nt: TGTGCCAGCAGCAGCCCCGGGCTGGCGGAGCAGTACTTC
d_gene: TRBD1; j_gene: TRBJ1-4; v_gene: TRBV23-1; abundance: once; CDR3aa: CASSQLRWGTGAPSNEKLFF; CDR3nt: TGCGCCAGCAGTCAATTGCGATGGGGGACAGGGGCCCCATCTAATGAAAAACTGTTTTTT
d_gene: .; j_gene: TRBJ1-4; v_gene: TRBV5-8; abundance: .; CDR3aa: CASSLVLNEKLFF; CDR3nt: TGTGCCAGCAGCTTGGTCCTCAATGAAAAACTGTTTTTT
d_gene: .; j_gene: TRBJ1-2; v_gene: TRBV20-1; abundance: once; CDR3aa: CSAPDYSNYGYTF; CDR3nt: TGCAGTGCCCCGGATTATAGCAACTATGGCTACACCTTC